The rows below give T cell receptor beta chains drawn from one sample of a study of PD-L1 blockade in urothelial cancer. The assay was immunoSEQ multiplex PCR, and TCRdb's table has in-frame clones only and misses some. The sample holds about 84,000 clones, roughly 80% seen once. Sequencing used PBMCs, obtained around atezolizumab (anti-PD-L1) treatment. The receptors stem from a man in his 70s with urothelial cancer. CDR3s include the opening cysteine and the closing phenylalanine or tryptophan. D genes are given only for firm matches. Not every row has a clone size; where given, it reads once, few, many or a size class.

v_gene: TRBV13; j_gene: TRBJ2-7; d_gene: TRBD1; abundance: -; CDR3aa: CASSFQGVGEQYF; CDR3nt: TGTGCCAGCAGCTTCCAGGGGGTCGGCGAGCAGTACTTC
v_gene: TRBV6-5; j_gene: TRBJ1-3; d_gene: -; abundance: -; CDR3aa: CASSPREGRNTIYF; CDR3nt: TGTGCCAGCAGTCCGCGCGAGGGCCGAAACACCATATATTTT
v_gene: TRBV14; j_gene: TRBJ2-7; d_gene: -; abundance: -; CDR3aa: CASSQALGFGGEQYF; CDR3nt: TGTGCCAGCAGCCAAGCCCTGGGATTCGGGGGCGAGCAGTACTTC
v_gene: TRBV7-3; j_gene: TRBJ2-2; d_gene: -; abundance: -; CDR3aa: CASSPPSRGNTGELFF; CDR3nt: TGTGCCAGCAGCCCTCCCAGTAGGGGGAACACCGGGGAGCTGTTTTTT
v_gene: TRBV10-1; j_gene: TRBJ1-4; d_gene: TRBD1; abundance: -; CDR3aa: CASSESGQGEKLFF; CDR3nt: TGCGCCAGCAGTGAGTCGGGACAGGGTGAAAAACTGTTTTTT
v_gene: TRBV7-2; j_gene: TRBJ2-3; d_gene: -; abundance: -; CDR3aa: CASSFDSTTDTQYF; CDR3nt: TGTGCCAGCAGCTTCGACAGTACCACAGATACGCAGTATTTT
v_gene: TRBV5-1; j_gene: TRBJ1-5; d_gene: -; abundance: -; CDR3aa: CASSLDTSNQPQHF; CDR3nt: TGCGCCAGCAGCTTGGACACAAGTAATCAGCCCCAGCATTTT
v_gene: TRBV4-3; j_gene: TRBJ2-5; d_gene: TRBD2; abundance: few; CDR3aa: CASSQGSGRAGETQYF; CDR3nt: TGCGCCAGCAGCCAGGGAAGCGGGAGGGCCGGGGAGACCCAGTACTTC
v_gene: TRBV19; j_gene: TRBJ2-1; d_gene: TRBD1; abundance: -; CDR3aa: CASRRGTGGINEQFF; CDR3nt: TGTGCCAGTAGACGGGGGACAGGGGGGATAAATGAGCAGTTCTTC
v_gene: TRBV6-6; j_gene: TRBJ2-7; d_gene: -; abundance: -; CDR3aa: CASSYPDWYEQYF; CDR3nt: TGTGCCAGCAGTTACCCCGACTGGTACGAGCAGTACTTC
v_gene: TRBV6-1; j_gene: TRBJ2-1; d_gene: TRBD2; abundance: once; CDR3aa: CASSEAGGAGGLDEQFF; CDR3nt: TGTGCCAGCAGTGAAGCAGGTGGGGCGGGGGGCTTGGATGAGCAGTTCTTC
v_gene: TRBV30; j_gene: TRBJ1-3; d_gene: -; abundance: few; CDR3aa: CAWSQDQGNTIYF; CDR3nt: TGTGCCTGGAGTCAAGATCAGGGAAACACCATATATTTT
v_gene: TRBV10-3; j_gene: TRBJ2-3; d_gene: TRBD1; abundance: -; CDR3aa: CAISESQGAGGTDTQYF; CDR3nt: TGTGCCATCAGTGAGTCACAGGGGGCGGGTGGCACAGATACGCAGTATTTT
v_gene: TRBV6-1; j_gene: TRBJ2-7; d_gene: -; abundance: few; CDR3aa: CASSRENSYEQYF; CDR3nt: TGTGCCAGCAGCCGGGAGAACTCCTACGAGCAGTACTTC
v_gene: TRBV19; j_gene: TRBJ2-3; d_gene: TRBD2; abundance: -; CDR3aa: CASSMGTSPGTDTQYF; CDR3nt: TGTGCCAGTAGTATGGGGACTAGTCCGGGCACAGATACGCAGTATTTT
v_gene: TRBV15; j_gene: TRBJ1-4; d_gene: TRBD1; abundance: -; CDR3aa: CATRVQGATNEKLFF; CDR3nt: TGTGCCACCAGGGTTCAGGGGGCAACTAATGAAAAACTGTTTTTT
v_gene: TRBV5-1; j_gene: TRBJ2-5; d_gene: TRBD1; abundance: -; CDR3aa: CASSFGTAGGETQYF; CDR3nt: TGCGCCAGCAGCTTCGGGACAGCCGGTGGAGAGACCCAGTACTTC
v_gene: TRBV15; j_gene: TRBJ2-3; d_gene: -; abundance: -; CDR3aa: CATSRESLGTDTQYF; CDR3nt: TGTGCCACCAGCAGAGAATCGCTAGGCACAGATACGCAGTATTTT
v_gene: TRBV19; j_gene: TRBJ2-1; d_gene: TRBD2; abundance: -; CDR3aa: CASRNTGLAGNEQFF; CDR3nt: TGTGCCAGTAGAAACACGGGACTAGCGGGCAATGAGCAGTTCTTC
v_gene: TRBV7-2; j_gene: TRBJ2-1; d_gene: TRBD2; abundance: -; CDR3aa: CASSSGLAGGEQFF; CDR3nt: TGTGCCAGCAGCTCAGGACTAGCCGGGGGTGAGCAGTTCTTC
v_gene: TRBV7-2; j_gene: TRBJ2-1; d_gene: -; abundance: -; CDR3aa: CASSLNRGSYNEQFF; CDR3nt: TGTGCCAGCAGCTTGAACCGAGGGTCCTACAATGAGCAGTTCTTC
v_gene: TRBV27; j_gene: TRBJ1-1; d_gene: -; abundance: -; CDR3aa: CASFQALFAEAFF; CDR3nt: TGTGCCAGCTTTCAGGCCCTATTTGCTGAAGCTTTCTTT
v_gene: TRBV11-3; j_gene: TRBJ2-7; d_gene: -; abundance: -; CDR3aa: CASGQRAYEQYF; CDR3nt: TGTGCCAGCGGCCAGAGGGCCTACGAGCAGTACTTC
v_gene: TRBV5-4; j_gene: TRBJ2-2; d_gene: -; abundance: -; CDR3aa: CASSLDAATGELFF; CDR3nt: TGTGCCAGCAGCTTGGATGCGGCTACCGGGGAGCTGTTTTTT
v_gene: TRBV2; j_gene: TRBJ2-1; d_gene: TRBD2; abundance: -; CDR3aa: CASRGLAGDNEQFF; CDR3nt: TGTGCCAGCAGGGGACTAGCGGGGGACAATGAGCAGTTCTTC
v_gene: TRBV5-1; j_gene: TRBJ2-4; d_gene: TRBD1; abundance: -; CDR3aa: CASSPRQGLNIQYF; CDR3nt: TGCGCCAGCAGCCCCCGACAGGGGCTCAACATTCAGTACTTC
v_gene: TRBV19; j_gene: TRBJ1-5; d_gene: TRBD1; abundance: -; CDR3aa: CASSIVWRQGASQPQHF; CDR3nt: TGTGCCAGTAGTATAGTATGGAGACAGGGGGCAAGTCAGCCCCAGCATTTT
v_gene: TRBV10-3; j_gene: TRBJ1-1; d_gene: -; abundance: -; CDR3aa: CAISDNGVNTEAFF; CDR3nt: TGTGCCATCAGTGATAACGGGGTGAACACTGAAGCTTTCTTT
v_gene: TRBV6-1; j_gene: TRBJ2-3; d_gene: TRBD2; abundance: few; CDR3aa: CASRILAGGTDTQYF; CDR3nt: TGTGCCAGCAGGATTCTAGCGGGAGGTACAGATACGCAGTATTTT
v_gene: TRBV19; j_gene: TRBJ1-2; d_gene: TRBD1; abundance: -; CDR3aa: CASSIDPRGRNYGYTF; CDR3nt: TGTGCCAGTAGTATAGACCCCAGGGGGCGCAACTATGGCTACACCTTC
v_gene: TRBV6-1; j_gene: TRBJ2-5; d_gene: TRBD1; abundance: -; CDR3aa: CASTLRTGQETQYF; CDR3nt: TGTGCCAGCACATTAAGGACAGGCCAAGAGACCCAGTACTTC
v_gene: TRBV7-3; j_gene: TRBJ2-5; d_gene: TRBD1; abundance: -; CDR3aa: CASSSTGTQETQYF; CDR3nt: TGTGCCAGCAGCTCGACAGGGACCCAAGAGACCCAGTACTTC
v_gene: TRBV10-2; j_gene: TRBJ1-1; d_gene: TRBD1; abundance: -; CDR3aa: CASSDPGQVGTEAFF; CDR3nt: TGCGCCAGCAGTGACCCCGGACAGGTAGGGACCGAAGCTTTCTTT
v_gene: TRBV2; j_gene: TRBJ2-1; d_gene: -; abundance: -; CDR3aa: CASSILAGVYNEQFF; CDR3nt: -
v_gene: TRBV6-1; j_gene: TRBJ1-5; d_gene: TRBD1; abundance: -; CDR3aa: CASSVQDRGPDFNQPQHF; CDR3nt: TGTGCCAGCAGTGTCCAGGACAGGGGGCCTGACTTCAATCAGCCCCAGCATTTT
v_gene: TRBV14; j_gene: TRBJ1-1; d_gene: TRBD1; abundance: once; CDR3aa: CASSPGGAWTEAFF; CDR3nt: TGTGCCAGCAGCCCAGGGGGCGCGTGGACTGAAGCTTTCTTT
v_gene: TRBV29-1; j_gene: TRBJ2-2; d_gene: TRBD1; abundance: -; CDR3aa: CSGGTGNTGELFF; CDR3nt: TGCAGCGGAGGGACAGGGAACACCGGGGAGCTGTTTTTT
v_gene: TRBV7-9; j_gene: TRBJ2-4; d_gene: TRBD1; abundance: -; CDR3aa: CASSFGTGLAKNIQYF; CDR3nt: TGTGCCAGCAGCTTCGGGACAGGCCTGGCCAAAAACATTCAGTACTTC
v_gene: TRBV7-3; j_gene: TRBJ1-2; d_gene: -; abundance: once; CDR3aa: CASSFGGRGDGYTF; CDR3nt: TGTGCCAGCAGCTTTGGAGGTCGTGGGGATGGCTACACCTTC
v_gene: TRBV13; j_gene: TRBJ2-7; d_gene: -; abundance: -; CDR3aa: CASSPDRSYEQYF; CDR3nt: TGTGCCAGCAGCCCCGACAGGAGCTACGAGCAGTACTTC
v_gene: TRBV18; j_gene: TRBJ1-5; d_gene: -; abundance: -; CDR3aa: CASSPAGDQPQHF; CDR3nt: TGTGCCAGCTCCCCGGCGGGGGATCAGCCCCAGCATTTT
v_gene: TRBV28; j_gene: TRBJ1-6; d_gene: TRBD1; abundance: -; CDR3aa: CASSPRTGGNSPLHF; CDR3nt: TGTGCCAGCAGTCCTCGGACAGGGGGCAATTCACCCCTCCACTTT
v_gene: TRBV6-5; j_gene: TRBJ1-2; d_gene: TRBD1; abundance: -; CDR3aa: CASRPGQGGGYTF; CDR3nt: TGTGCCAGCAGGCCCGGACAGGGAGGTGGCTACACCTTC
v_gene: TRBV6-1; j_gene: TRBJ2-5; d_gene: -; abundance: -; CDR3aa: CASSERGGYQETQYF; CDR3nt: TGTGCCAGCAGTGAAAGGGGTGGATACCAAGAGACCCAGTACTTC
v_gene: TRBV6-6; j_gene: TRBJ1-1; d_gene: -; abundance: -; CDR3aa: CASSARGGGLNTEAFF; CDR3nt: TGTGCCAGCAGTGCCCGGGGAGGGGGACTGAACACTGAAGCTTTCTTT
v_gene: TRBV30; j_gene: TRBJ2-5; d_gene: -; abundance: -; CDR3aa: CAWSVRRFQETQYF; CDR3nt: TGTGCCTGGAGTGTACGGCGGTTCCAAGAGACCCAGTACTTC
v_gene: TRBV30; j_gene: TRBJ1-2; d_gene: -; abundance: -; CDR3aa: CAWSSDSNYGYTF; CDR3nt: TGTGCCTGGAGTTCGGACAGCAACTATGGCTACACCTTC
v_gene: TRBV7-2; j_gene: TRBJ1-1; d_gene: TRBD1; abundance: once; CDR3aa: CASSSSSDRAFGVDTEAFF; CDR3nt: TGTGCCAGCAGCTCCAGTTCGGACAGGGCTTTTGGAGTGGACACTGAAGCTTTCTTT
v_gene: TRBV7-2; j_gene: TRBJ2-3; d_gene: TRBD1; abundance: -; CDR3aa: CASSPTPGQGADTQYF; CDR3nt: TGTGCCAGCAGTCCGACTCCGGGACAGGGGGCAGATACGCAGTATTTT
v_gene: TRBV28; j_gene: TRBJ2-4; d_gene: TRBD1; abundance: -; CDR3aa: CASKDRVFKNIQYF; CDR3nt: TGTGCCAGCAAGGACAGGGTGTTCAAAAACATTCAGTACTTC
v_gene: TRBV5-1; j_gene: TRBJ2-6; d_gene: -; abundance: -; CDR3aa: CASSLTGGANVLTF; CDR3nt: TGCGCCAGCAGCTTGACTGGTGGGGCCAACGTCCTGACTTTC
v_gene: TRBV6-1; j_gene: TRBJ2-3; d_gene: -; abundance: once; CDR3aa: CASSTRRSTDTQYF; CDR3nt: TGTGCCAGCAGTACCAGGAGGAGCACAGATACGCAGTATTTT
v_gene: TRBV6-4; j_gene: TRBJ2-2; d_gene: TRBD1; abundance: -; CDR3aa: CASSGQGTGELFF; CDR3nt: TGTGCCAGCAGTGGACAGGGCACCGGGGAGCTGTTTTTT
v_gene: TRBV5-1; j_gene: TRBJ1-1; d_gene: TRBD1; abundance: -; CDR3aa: CASSLQGAVGTEAFF; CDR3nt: TGCGCCAGCAGCTTGCAGGGGGCGGTGGGCACTGAAGCTTTCTTT
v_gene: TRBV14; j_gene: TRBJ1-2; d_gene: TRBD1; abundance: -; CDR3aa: CASSPPRTGNYGYTF; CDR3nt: TGTGCCAGCAGCCCCCCACGGACAGGGAACTATGGCTACACCTTC
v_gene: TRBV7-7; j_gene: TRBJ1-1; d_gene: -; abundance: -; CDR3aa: CASSRDRNTEAFF; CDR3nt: TGTGCTAGCAGCCGCGACAGGAACACTGAAGCTTTCTTT